The 32 T cell receptor beta chains below were found in one sample sequenced in a study of OX40 agonist ivuxolimab in advanced cancers. Here immunoSEQ multiplex PCR was the method, and the copy in TCRdb shows in-frame clones only, minus some. The sample records fewer than 50,000 clones, around nine tenths being singletons. The specimen comprised CD4+ or CD8+ T cells sorted from blood, sampled in a trial of the OX40 agonist ivuxolimab. These receptors originate from an adult with an advanced solid tumor such as melanoma, head and neck, liver or kidney cancer.

The chain combines TRBV9 with TRBJ1-3; the D is unclear. Germline CDR1 reads SGDLS; CDR2 reads YYNGEE. The CDR3 spans 13 residues. Trimming pared 0 bases from V and 2 bases from J, leaving 3 bases between. The DNA of the CDR3 is TGTGCCAGCAGCGTAGTACCTGGAAACACCATATATTTT. Its translation is CASSVVPGNTIYF. Full variable domain (remainder filled in from reference TRBV9 and TRBJ1-3): DSGVTQTPKHLITATGQRVTLRCSPRSGDLSVYWYQQSLDQGLQFLIQYYNGEERAKGNILERFSAQQFPDLHSELNLSSLELGDSALYFCASSVVPGNTIYFGEGSWLTVV.

The rearrangement links TRBV9 to TRBJ2-2; tentatively, D is TRBD2 (7 bases). V lost 5 bases, J lost 0 bases, and 14 bases lay in between. This CDR3 comprises 16 residues. The V gene's germline CDR1 is SGDLS and CDR2 YYNGEE. Written as DNA, the CDR3 is TGTGCCAGCAGGGGGAGGGACAATTCGAACACCGGGGAGCTGTTTTTT. Translating gives CASRGRDNSNTGELFF. Full variable domain (missing parts from reference TRBV9 and TRBJ2-2): DSGVTQTPKHLITATGQRVTLRCSPRSGDLSVYWYQQSLDQGLQFLIQYYNGEERAKGNILERFSAQQFPDLHSELNLSSLELGDSALYFCASRGRDNSNTGELFFGEGSRLTVL.

J is TRBJ2-7 and V is TRBV4-3, with 8 bases fitting TRBD1. The germline V gene has CDR1 LGHNA and CDR2 YSLEER. V shed 1 base, J shed 1 base, and the junction held 6 bases outside the gene matches. The CDR3 is 16 residues long. This CDR3 is CASSQVPRDRSYEQYF. The CDR3 bases are TGCGCCAGCAGCCAAGTTCCTCGGGACAGGTCCTACGAGCAGTACTTC.

CDR3 in DNA: TGTGCCAGCAGTTCAAGGGACAGGGAGTGGGATACGCAGTATTTT. It encodes CASSSRDREWDTQYF. J is TRBJ2-3 and V is TRBV6-5; 9 positions agree with TRBD1. Germline CDR1 is MNHEY and CDR2 is SVGAGI. J lost 6 bases, V lost 4 bases, and 8 bases had no gene match. The CDR3 runs 15 residues.

This clone was seen a single time. The chain is built from TRBV4-3 and TRBJ2-2, with TRBD2 identical over 7 bases. Germline values: CDR1 LGHNA, CDR2 YSLEER. This CDR3 region has 16 residues. V dropped 1 base and J dropped 6; count of bases not matched to a gene: 8. The CDR3 reads CASSQGLAVGAGELFF. The CDR3 region has the DNA TGCGCCAGCAGCCAAGGGCTAGCGGTGGGGGCCGGGGAGCTGTTTTTT.

The rearrangement uses TRBV27 and TRBJ1-5; 9 bases are a match to TRBD1. Germline CDR1 MNHEY, CDR2 SMNVEV (reference sequence). This CDR3 has 15 amino acids. V shed 2 bases and J 6 bases; nucleotides not matched to a gene: 5. CDR3 nucleotide sequence: TGTGCCAGCAGTTTAACGACAGGGGGGAGTCAGCCCCAGCATTTT. This codes for CASSLTTGGSQPQHF.

The V gene is TRBV7-8, the J gene TRBJ2-5; no definite D call. Trimming shortened V by 2 bases and J by 0 bases, and 10 bases separated the two germline ends. CDR3 size: 15 residues. Looked up from germline, CDR1 is SGHVS and CDR2 is FQNEAQ. CDR3 protein: CASSLPRGHQETQYF. The CDR3 region has the DNA TGTGCCAGCAGCTTACCCCGAGGTCACCAAGAGACCCAGTACTTC.

The rearrangement uses TRBV30 and TRBJ2-1; TRBD2 agrees at 9 bases. With 5 bases clipped from V and 8 bases from J, the junction kept 4 bases outside the gene matches. This CDR3 is built from 12 residues. Germline V lookup: CDR1 GTSNPN, CDR2 SVGIG (reference sequence). The DNA of the CDR3 is TGTGCCTGGGTTGGGACTAGCCATGAGCAGTTCTTC. Its protein product is CAWVGTSHEQFF.

The gene calls are TRBV4-3 and TRBJ2-2; TRBD2 agrees at 7 bases. V gave up 4 bases and J gave up 6 bases; unmatched junction bases: 2. The CDR3 totals 13 residues. The V gene's germline CDR1 is LGHNA and CDR2 YSLEER. The CDR3 nucleotides read TGCGCCAGCAGCCCGGGGGGATCCGGGGAGCTGTTTTTT. Amino acid sequence: CASSPGGSGELFF.

The chain couples TRBV27 to TRBJ1-1, with D uncertain. The CDR3 runs 12 residues. The V end was cut by 6 bases, the J end by 11 bases, with 16 bases between. Germline CDR1 reads MNHEY; CDR2 reads SMNVEV (reference sequence). CDR3 in amino acids: CASRRLNRVAFF. The CDR3 DNA is TGTGCCAGCAGACGACTCAATAGAGTTGCTTTCTTT.

This clone is medium-sized. This chain connects TRBV25-1 to TRBJ2-1; 9 nucleotides match TRBD1. This CDR3 contains 15 residues. With 8 bases clipped from V and 7 bases from J, the junction kept 12 bases outside the gene matches. In germline, CDR1 is MGHDK, CDR2 SYGVNS. CDR3 region: CASATGTGTGNEQFF. The CDR3 nucleotides are TGTGCCAGCGCTACCGGGACAGGGACGGGAAATGAGCAGTTCTTC.

The chain is built from TRBV15 and TRBJ1-1; maybe TRBD1 (6 bases). The length of the CDR3 is 16 residues. The ends were cut back, 8 bases at V and 0 bases at J, with 19 bases in the middle. Germline V gives CDR1 LNHNV, CDR2 YYDKDF (reference sequence). The CDR3 DNA follows: TGTGCCACCTTGGACAGCCTCTCGGGGCTGAACACTGAAGCTTTCTTT. It encodes CATLDSLSGLNTEAFF.

Note on this clone: One base away lies a much larger clone, so this may be a sequencing read error. This chain uses TRBV9 with TRBJ1-4, with 9 bases matching TRBD1. The CDR3 has 17 amino acids. From germline, CDR1 is SGDLS and CDR2 YYNGEE. The trim removed 4 bases at V and 4 bases at J, leaving 11 bases unmatched. In DNA, the CDR3 is TGTGCCAGCAGCCCGCGGACAGGGGTGGCAATTAATGAAAAACTGTTTTTT. Protein product: CASSPRTGVAINEKLFF. Variable domain in full (rest from reference TRBV9 and TRBJ1-4): DSGVTQTPKHLITATGQRVTLRCSPRSGDLSVYWYQQSLDQGLQFLIQYYNGEERAKGNILERFSAQQFPDLHSELNLSSLELGDSALYFCASSPRTGVAINEKLFFGSGTQLSVL.

The V gene is TRBV7-9, the J gene TRBJ1-3; D is unresolved. The CDR3 has 15 residues. Germline loops: CDR1 SEHNR, CDR2 FQNEAQ (reference sequence). V lost 3 bases and J lost 0, with 9 bases in between. CDR3 in DNA: TGTGCCAGCAGCTTCATGGCCAACTCTGGAAACACCATATATTTT. Protein sequence: CASSFMANSGNTIYF. Variable domain in full (rest from reference TRBV7-9 and TRBJ1-3): DTGVSQNPRHKITKRGQNVTFRCDPISEHNRLYWYRQTLGQGPEFLTYFQNEAQLEKSRLLSDRFSAERPKGSFSTLEIQRTEQGDSAMYLCASSFMANSGNTIYFGEGSWLTVV.

This rearrangement joins TRBV10-3 to TRBJ1-1, with D tentatively TRBD1 (5 bases). Germline values: CDR1 ENHRY, CDR2 SYGVKD. Trimming left V 2 bases short and J 0 bases short, with 7 bases between. This CDR3 has 14 amino acids. This CDR3 is CAISEDSMNTEAFF. CDR3 DNA sequence: TGTGCCATCAGTGAGGACAGCATGAACACTGAAGCTTTCTTT.

The chain couples TRBV19 to TRBJ2-7; 8 bases are shared with TRBD2. The CDR3 contains 18 residues. The germline CDR1 and CDR2 sequences are LNHDA and SQIVND (reference sequence). The trim removed 5 bases at V and 5 bases at J, leaving 20 bases unmatched. CDR3 protein: CASSAPYGAGASRDEQYF. The CDR3 region has the DNA TGTGCCAGTAGTGCCCCCTACGGAGCGGGAGCCAGCAGGGACGAGCAGTACTTC.

This chain links TRBV10-3 with TRBJ2-2, with TRBD1 matching 8 bases. V was clipped by 3 bases and J by 4 bases; unmatched bases: 10. Per the germline V gene, CDR1 is ENHRY and CDR2 is SYGVKD. The CDR3 contains 17 residues. This CDR3 is CAISDPGQVRGTGELFF. CDR3 DNA sequence: TGTGCCATCAGTGATCCGGGACAGGTTCGCGGCACCGGGGAGCTGTTTTTT.

This clone came up once. The V gene is TRBV27, the J gene TRBJ1-3; the match to TRBD1 covers 7 bases. Germline loops: CDR1 MNHEY, CDR2 SMNVEV (reference sequence). With 2 bases clipped from V and 3 bases from J, the junction kept 4 bases outside the gene matches. The CDR3 runs to 15 residues. The CDR3 loop is CASSLAGGLGNTIYF. CDR3 sequence (DNA): TGTGCCAGCAGTTTAGCAGGGGGACTTGGAAACACCATATATTTT.

The chain employs TRBV11-2 and TRBJ2-3; 8 bases line up with TRBD1. Germline V gene sequence: CDR1 SGHAT, CDR2 FQNNGV. The J segment lost 6 bases and the V segment lost 1 base, leaving 3 bases of the junction unmatched. This CDR3 has 14 residues. The CDR3 spells CASSLGTGMDTQYF. In DNA, the CDR3 is TGTGCCAGCAGCTTAGGGACAGGGATGGATACGCAGTATTTT.

This clone was counted a single time. The CDR3 DNA sequence: TGTGCCAGCAGTGAACCGGGACAGGGTCGGCTTACCTACGAGCAGTACTTC. Translated: CASSEPGQGRLTYEQYF. The chain couples TRBV6-1 to TRBJ2-7; TRBD1 agrees at 9 bases. The CDR3 contains 17 residues. CDR1 and CDR2 from the germline V gene are MNHNS and SASEGT. V shed 2 bases, J shed 2 bases, and the junction held 10 bases outside the gene matches.

The gene calls are TRBV19 and TRBJ1-5; no firm D call. The CDR3 spans 15 residues. Trimming shortened V by 7 bases and J by 0 bases, and 13 bases separated the two germline ends. The germline V gene encodes CDR1 LNHDA and CDR2 SQIVND (reference sequence). The chain's CDR3 is CASIPDSYSNQPQHF. The CDR3 DNA is TGTGCCAGTATCCCTGATTCCTATAGCAATCAGCCCCAGCATTTT.

This clone came up once. V usage is TRBV9 and J usage is TRBJ2-6, with D unresolved. The V end lost 0 bases, the J end lost 1 base, and 8 bases lay between the germline ends. Germline-derived CDR1 and CDR2 are SGDLS and YYNGEE. The CDR3 is 16 residues long. The CDR3: CASSVADTSGANVLTF. The CDR3 DNA reads TGTGCCAGCAGCGTAGCCGACACGTCTGGGGCCAACGTCCTGACTTTC.

This clone appeared a single time. This chain connects TRBV6-6 to TRBJ2-7; D is unresolved. V was shortened by 3 bases and J by 3 bases, with 9 bases between the two germline ends. CDR1 MNHNY and CDR2 SVGAGI come from the germline V gene (reference sequence). The CDR3 length is 13 residues. CDR3 region: CASSYSQFYEQYF. CDR3 in DNA: TGTGCCAGCAGTTATTCACAGTTCTACGAGCAGTACTTC.

The chain uses TRBV4-1 and TRBJ1-2; D is possibly TRBD1 (6 bases). The germline CDR1 and CDR2 sequences are MGHRA and YSYEKL. The germline V and J ends were trimmed by 0 bases and 2 bases, with 13 bases remaining between them. This CDR3 contains 16 residues. CDR3 bases: TGCGCCAGCAGCCAAGATACAGGGAATCTCAACTATGGCTACACCTTC. Translated, it gives CASSQDTGNLNYGYTF.

This clone has just a few counts. Mismatch with germline at one junction end may stem from a read error. Additional DNA sequences in this sample encode the identical CDR3. V usage is TRBV5-5 and J usage is TRBJ1-6; D unresolved. The germline V gene has CDR1 SGHKS and CDR2 YYEKEE (reference sequence). The CDR3 length is 16 residues. The CDR3 loop reads CASSPDWSSYNSPLHF. As DNA, the CDR3 is TGCGCCAGCAGCCCGGACTGGAGCTCCTATAATTCACCCCTCCACTTT. Variable domain in full (rest from reference TRBV5-5 and TRBJ1-6): DAGVTQSPTHLIKTRGQQVTLRCSPISGHKSVSWYQQVLGQGPQFIFQYYEKEERGRGNFPDRFSARQFPNYSSELNVNALLLGDSALYLCASSPDWSSYNSPLHFGNGTRLTVT.

This chain links TRBV7-2 with TRBJ2-7, with TRBD2 matching 14 bases. CDR3 length: 18 residues. The trim removed 5 bases at V and 1 base at J, leaving 10 bases unmatched. Germline values: CDR1 SGHTA, CDR2 FQGNSA. The CDR3 sequence: CASSQPGLAGDLSYEQYF. CDR3 nucleotides: TGTGCCAGCAGCCAACCGGGACTAGCGGGAGATTTGTCCTACGAGCAGTACTTC.

The J gene is TRBJ2-1, the V gene TRBV27, with no clear D. Germline lookup yields CDR1 MNHEY and CDR2 SMNVEV (reference sequence). Deletions cut 6 bases from V and 0 bases from J, with 9 bases between. CDR3 length: 14 residues. This CDR3 reads CASSLVLSYNEQFF. In DNA, the CDR3 is TGTGCCAGCAGCCTAGTGCTCTCCTACAATGAGCAGTTCTTC.

J is TRBJ2-1 and V is TRBV4-2, with D possibly TRBD2 on 6 matching bases. The germline V gene has CDR1 LGHNA and CDR2 YNFKEQ. The CDR3 is made up of 16 amino acids. Trimming took 0 bases from V and 2 from J, leaving 11 bases between them. Written as DNA, the CDR3 is TGTGCCAGCAGCCAAGAAAGACTAGTCCCCTACAATGAGCAGTTCTTC. Residues: CASSQERLVPYNEQFF.

The CDR3 sequence: CASSNFGLAGDEQFF. In DNA form, the CDR3 reads TGCGCCAGCAGTAATTTCGGACTAGCGGGGGATGAGCAGTTCTTC. The rearrangement uses TRBV10-2 and TRBJ2-1; the match to TRBD2 covers 13 bases. The junction had 6 bases not matched to a gene; V was cut back by 5 bases and J by 8 bases. This CDR3 is built from 15 residues. The germline gives CDR1 WSHSY, CDR2 SAAADI.

The chain has TRBV4-3 and TRBJ2-1, with D maybe TRBD1 (6 bases). The germline V gene has CDR1 LGHNA and CDR2 YSLEER. Between the trimmed V and J ends, which lost 0 bases and 7 bases, there was a span of 10 bases. The CDR3 sequence is 14 residues long. CDR3 amino acids: CASSQDTGWNEQFF. CDR3 nucleotides: TGCGCCAGCAGCCAAGACACAGGGTGGAATGAGCAGTTCTTC.

The chain has TRBV7-6 and TRBJ2-7; D is possibly TRBD1 (5 bases). CDR3 length: 13 amino acids. Per the germline V gene, CDR1 is SGHVS and CDR2 is FNYEAQ. Trimming shortened V by 5 bases and J by 4 bases, and 12 bases separated the two germline ends. CDR3 in DNA: TGTGCCAGCAGCCCGTCAGGGTCTTACGAGCAGTACTTC. Translation: CASSPSGSYEQYF.

This clone was seen a single time. This chain uses TRBV14 with TRBJ2-2, with D perhaps matching TRBD1 (6 bases). The CDR3 is 18 amino acids. CDR1 and CDR2 from the germline V gene are SGHDN and FVKESK. V was shortened by 4 bases and J by 2 bases, with 20 bases between the two germline ends. Written as DNA, the CDR3 is TGTGCCAGCAGCCCCCTGTCGGGGACAAATAGTAACACCGGGGAGCTGTTTTTT. Amino acids: CASSPLSGTNSNTGELFF.